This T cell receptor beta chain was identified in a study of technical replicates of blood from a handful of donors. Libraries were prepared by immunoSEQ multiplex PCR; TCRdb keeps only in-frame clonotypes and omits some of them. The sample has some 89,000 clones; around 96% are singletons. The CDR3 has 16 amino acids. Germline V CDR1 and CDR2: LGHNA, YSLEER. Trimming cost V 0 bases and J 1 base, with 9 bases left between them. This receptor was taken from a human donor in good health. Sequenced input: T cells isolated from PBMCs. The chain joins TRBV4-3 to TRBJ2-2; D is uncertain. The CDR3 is CASSQELSKNTGELFF. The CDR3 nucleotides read TGCGCCAGCAGCCAAGAACTGAGCAAGAACACCGGGGAGCTGTTTTTT.